This TCR beta chain was profiled in a study of molecular identifiers for immune sequencing clone quantification. The CDR3 consists of 16 residues. V lost 5 bases and J 0 bases, leaving 14 bases between the germline ends. Germline V lookup: CDR1 SGHAT, CDR2 FQNNGV. Broader study findings: Highly expanded clone sizes could be underestimated by identical TCR molecules that share a barcode. In a background of 900,000 to 1,000,000 naive cells, spiked Jurkat TCR RNA from one cell was reportedly detectable.

Previously described methods with listed TCR primers produced the bulk TCR libraries. TCRdb independently ran MiXCR on the PCR reads; one entry per CDR3 protein. Altogether approximately 500,000 distinct CDR3 sequences are present, around 23% being singletons, with the ten largest covering over 0.6%. With regard to this clonotype: The antigen remains unidentified.

Material: naive CD8+ T cells from blood, with Jurkat cell RNA spiked in. Subset noted: FACS-sorted CD8+CD4-CCR7+CD45RA+ naive T cells. This chain links TRBV11-2 with TRBJ2-1; D may match TRBD1 or TRBD2 (5 bases each). The TCR comes from a human donor in good health. Some libraries in this study had Jurkat cell RNA spiked in. The CDR3 sequence is CASSRTGPSSYNEQFF. CDR3 coding DNA: TGTGCCAGCAGCCGGACGGGACCGAGCTCCTACAATGAGCAGTTCTTC.